The table lists the clone carrying this T cell receptor beta chain with a few counts. This sample was taken from a study of kidney transplant recipient with SARS-CoV-2 infection. TCRdb analysed the reads with MiXCR anew, one entry per CDR3 protein. There are 200,000 to 250,000 distinct CDR3 sequences in the sample; 29% occur only once, and roughly 7% lies in the top ten. Trimming removed 5 bases at V and 4 bases at J, with 23 bases between. Germline assignment: CDR1 LGHDT and CDR2 YNNKEL (reference sequence). The CDR3 contains 17 residues. The sequence was collected from a male patient younger than 45 who had COVID-19 and was a kidney transplant recipient. Among the T cells, some may be from the graft donor. Sequenced material: a blood sample, taken at baseline and around day 110 from a kidney transplant recipient. The chain is built from TRBV3-1 and TRBJ1-2, with D unresolved. The DNA for the CDR3 is TGTGCCAGCAGCACTGATCACACCCTTCGAAAGACCTATGGCTACACCTTC. As protein: CASSTDHTLRKTYGYTF.